What follows are 19 T cell receptor beta chains derived from one specimen sequenced in a study of somatic mutations in cytotoxic T cells in rheumatoid arthritis. Method: immunoSEQ multiplex PCR; TCRdb's copy keeps in-frame clones and lacks some. The sample records under 20,000 clones, 86% being singletons. Sequencing was done on a sample of CD8+ T cells sorted from blood. These receptors were taken from a man between 40 and 49 years old in good health.

This clone appeared a single time. CDR3 region: CASSSAGPRPQHF. The CDR3 coding sequence is TGTGCCAGCAGTTCCGCCGGCCCTCGGCCCCAGCATTTT. The chain has TRBV6-5 and TRBJ1-5; D unresolved. CDR1 and CDR2 from the germline V gene are MNHEY and SVGAGI. Trimming pared 4 bases from V and 9 bases from J, leaving 13 bases between. The CDR3 sequence is 13 residues long.

The J gene is TRBJ1-1, the V gene TRBV9; tentative D call: TRBD1 (6 bases). The CDR3 is made up of 14 amino acids. Trimming left V 3 bases short and J 2 bases short, with 11 bases between. Germline assignment: CDR1 SGDLS and CDR2 YYNGEE. The CDR3 sequence is CASSEGTINTEAFF. Written as DNA, the CDR3 is TGTGCCAGCAGCGAGGGGACAATAAACACTGAAGCTTTCTTT. Using reference TRBV9 and TRBJ1-1 for the parts outside the CDR3, the full variable domain is DSGVTQTPKHLITATGQRVTLRCSPRSGDLSVYWYQQSLDQGLQFLIQYYNGEERAKGNILERFSAQQFPDLHSELNLSSLELGDSALYFCASSEGTINTEAFFGQGTRLTVV.

The CDR3 coding sequence is TGTGCCAGCACTCAGCTCGGGGGGGCCAACGTCCTGACTTTC. Amino acids: CASTQLGGANVLTF. The chain employs TRBV6-5 and TRBJ2-6; the D is unclear. Between the trimmed V and J ends, which lost 7 bases and 4 bases, there was a span of 11 bases. This CDR3 is 14 amino acids long. Germline lookup yields CDR1 MNHEY and CDR2 SVGAGI.

V and J are TRBV5-6 and TRBJ2-1; D gene ambiguous. The CDR3 is 11 residues long. CDR1 and CDR2 (germline): SGHDT, YYEEEE. V was clipped by 0 bases and J by 7 bases, with 2 bases between them. The CDR3 coding sequence is TGTGCCAGCAGCTTGGGGAATGAGCAGTTCTTC. Translating gives CASSLGNEQFF.

The table lists this clone with a few counts. This chain uses TRBV27 with TRBJ2-7; no definite D call. Trimming stripped 5 bases from V and 4 bases from J, with 12 bases between. This CDR3 spans 13 amino acids. The V gene's germline CDR1 is MNHEY and CDR2 SMNVEV (reference sequence). CDR3: CASSQGYSYEQYF. The CDR3 nucleotides are TGTGCCAGCAGTCAAGGGTACAGTTACGAGCAGTACTTC.

This chain links TRBV27 with TRBJ2-5; 11 bases agree with TRBD2. CDR3 length: 14 residues. After removal of 5 bases from V and 7 bases from J, the junction contained 6 bases not matched to a gene. Germline V lookup: CDR1 MNHEY, CDR2 SMNVEV (reference sequence). The CDR3 DNA is TGTGCCAGCAGTCCCGGGACTAGCGGAGCGACCCAGTACTTC. It codes for CASSPGTSGATQYF.

The chain couples TRBV19 to TRBJ1-2; no firm D call. This CDR3 comprises 14 residues. Trimming removed 4 bases from V and 4 bases from J, with 13 bases in between. Germline assignment: CDR1 LNHDA and CDR2 SQIVND (reference sequence). CDR3 in DNA: TGTGCCAGTAGTACGGACGTATTTCCCTATGGCTACACCTTC. This translates into CASSTDVFPYGYTF.

The J gene is TRBJ1-4, the V gene TRBV2; D is unclear. Per germline, CDR1 SNHLY and CDR2 FYNNEI. V gave up 2 bases and J gave up 4 bases, with 8 bases separating them. The CDR3 has 14 residues. The CDR3 spells CASSESVYNEKLFF. In DNA form, the CDR3 reads TGTGCCAGCAGTGAATCTGTATATAATGAAAAACTGTTTTTT.

The chain carries TRBV11-2 and TRBJ2-1; 9 nucleotides align to TRBD1. The CDR3 is made up of 17 amino acids. Per germline, CDR1 SGHAT and CDR2 FQNNGV. The V and J ends lost 3 bases and 3 bases, in that order; junction bases with no gene match: 9. Written as DNA, the CDR3 is TGTGCCAGCAGCTTTAATCTACCGGGACAGGGCTACAATGAGCAGTTCTTC. It specifies CASSFNLPGQGYNEQFF.

The chain links TRBV5-6 to TRBJ2-1, with D hard to call. Germline V gene data show CDR1 as SGHDT and CDR2 as YYEEEE. The CDR3 is made up of 14 amino acids. Trimming took off 3 bases at V and 6 bases at J, with 13 bases between the two ends. The CDR3 DNA reads TGTGCCAGCAGCTCTCAGCCCTGGGTCAATGAGCAGTTCTTC. This encodes CASSSQPWVNEQFF.

This chain links TRBV15 with TRBJ2-1; maybe TRBD1 (6 bases). CDR3 length: 16 amino acids. V lost 1 base to trimming and J lost 2 bases, with 12 bases between them. Germline-derived CDR1 and CDR2 are LNHNV and YYDKDF (reference sequence). CDR3 residues: CATSRVLQGAYNEQFF. The CDR3 DNA sequence: TGTGCCACCAGCAGAGTTTTACAGGGAGCCTACAATGAGCAGTTCTTC.

The chain has TRBV27 and TRBJ2-1, with 7 bases matching TRBD2. Germline V gene lookup returns CDR1 MNHEY and CDR2 SMNVEV (reference sequence). The CDR3 extends over 14 amino acids. V trimming: 8 bases; J trimming: 5 bases; junction bases outside the gene matches: 9. The chain's CDR3 is CASRWGRENNEQFF. CDR3 nucleotide sequence: TGTGCCAGCCGCTGGGGGAGGGAAAACAATGAGCAGTTCTTC.

The CDR3 reads CASHRQGNTGELFF. The CDR3 coding sequence is TGTGCCAGTCACCGGCAGGGGAACACCGGGGAGCTGTTTTTT. The chain links TRBV19 to TRBJ2-2; D possibly corresponds to TRBD1 (5 bases). CDR3 length equals 14 residues. Trimming stripped 8 bases from V and 1 base from J, with 11 bases between. In germline, CDR1 is LNHDA, CDR2 SQIVND (reference sequence).

This chain links TRBV29-1 with TRBJ2-3, with TRBD2 matching 10 bases. Germline V gives CDR1 SQVTM, CDR2 ANQGSEA. V lost 1 base to trimming and J lost 4 bases; unmatched junction nucleotides: 14. CDR3 size: 18 residues. The CDR3 nucleotides read TGCAGCGTTGAAGCAATCCCTAGCGGGAGCGGGAAGGCAGATACGCAGTATTTT. Residues: CSVEAIPSGSGKADTQYF.

The chain combines TRBV7-2 with TRBJ1-2; no clear D gene. The V gene's germline CDR1 is SGHTA and CDR2 FQGNSA. The CDR3 contains 14 residues. The V and J ends lost 4 bases and 2 bases respectively, with 11 bases between them. The CDR3 DNA reads as TGTGCCAGCAGCTATCTCGAAACGAACTATGGCTACACCTTC. Encoded protein: CASSYLETNYGYTF.

The genes are TRBV27 and TRBJ2-5; 11 bases are a match to TRBD2. Looked up from germline, CDR1 is MNHEY and CDR2 is SMNVEV (reference sequence). The CDR3 length is 15 residues. Trimming took 6 bases from V and 5 from J; bases not matched to a gene: 8. CDR3 in DNA: TGTGCCAGCAGAGGACTAGCGGGCCTATGGGAGACCCAGTACTTC. It yields the protein CASRGLAGLWETQYF.

This clone was recorded only once. J is TRBJ2-1 and V is TRBV2, with 12 bases identical to TRBD2. The CDR3 is made up of 15 amino acids. The trim removed 4 bases at V and 12 bases at J, leaving 10 bases unmatched. The germline V gene has CDR1 SNHLY and CDR2 FYNNEI. The CDR3 bases are TGTGCCAGCAGTGGACTAGCGGGAGTTGGGGGGGGGCAGTTCTTC. This encodes CASSGLAGVGGGQFF.

The chain is built from TRBV6-1 and TRBJ2-2, with D possibly being TRBD2 (5 bases). CDR3 size: 15 residues. Trimming pared 9 bases from V and 4 bases from J, leaving 18 bases between. The germline V gene has CDR1 MNHNS and CDR2 SASEGT. The CDR3 DNA is TGTGCCAGTCGAATCGGGGTTGTAAGCACCGGGGAGCTGTTTTTT. Translation gives CASRIGVVSTGELFF.

The chain uses TRBV7-6 and TRBJ1-5; D remains unclear. Between the trimmed V and J ends, which lost 1 base and 3 bases, there was a span of 16 bases. CDR1 is SGHVS and CDR2 is FNYEAQ in the germline V gene. The CDR3 extends over 17 amino acids. CDR3 nucleotide sequence: TGTGCCAGCAGCTTAGGGCCTTCGGTGACTGCCAATCAGCCCCAGCATTTT. As protein: CASSLGPSVTANQPQHF.